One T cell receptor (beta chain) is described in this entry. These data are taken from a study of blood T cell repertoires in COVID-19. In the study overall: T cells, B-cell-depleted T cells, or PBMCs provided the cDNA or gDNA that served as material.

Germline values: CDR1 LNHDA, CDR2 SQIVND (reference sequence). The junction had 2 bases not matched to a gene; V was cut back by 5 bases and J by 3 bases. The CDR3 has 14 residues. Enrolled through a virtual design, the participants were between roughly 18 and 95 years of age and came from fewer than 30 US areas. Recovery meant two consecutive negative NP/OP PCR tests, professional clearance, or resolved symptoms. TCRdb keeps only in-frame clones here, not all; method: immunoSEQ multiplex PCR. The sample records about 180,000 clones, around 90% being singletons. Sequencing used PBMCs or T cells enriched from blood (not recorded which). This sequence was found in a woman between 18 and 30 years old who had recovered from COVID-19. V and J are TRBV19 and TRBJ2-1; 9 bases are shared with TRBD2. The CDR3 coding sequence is TGTGCCAGTAGTTCGCGGGGGGGCTACAATGAGCAGTTCTTC. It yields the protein CASSSRGGYNEQFF. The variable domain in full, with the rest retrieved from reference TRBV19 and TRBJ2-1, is DGGITQSPKYLFRKEGQNVTLSCEQNLNHDAMYWYRQDPGQGLRLIYYSQIVNDFQKGDIAEGYSVSREKKESFPLTVTSAQKNPTAFYLCASSSRGGYNEQFFGPGTRLTVL.